This T cell receptor (beta chain) was profiled in a study of CD8 T cells in ankylosing spondylitis. TCRdb re-called the 5' RACE reads through MiXCR, storing one row per CDR3 protein. The sample holds 200,000 or so distinct CDR3 sequences; 13% are singletons and the top ten take approximately 9.9%. This clonotype was observed at least ten times. J lost 1 base, V lost 3 bases, and 0 bases had no gene match. Germline V gene lookup returns CDR1 SGHTA and CDR2 FQGTGA. The CDR3 is made up of 15 amino acids. The chain joins TRBV7-3 to TRBJ1-6; 7 positions match TRBD1. This clonotype originated in a female donor with ankylosing spondylitis or in good health (not recorded which). Sequences were obtained from blood, either unsorted or a sorted T cell fraction (not recorded which). The CDR3 loop reads CASSLTGSYNSPLHF. The CDR3 DNA is TGTGCCAGCAGCTTGACAGGGTCCTATAATTCACCCCTCCACTTT.